These 29 T cell receptor beta chains share one sample of origin, sequenced in a study of T cells in Graves' hyperthyroidism and ophthalmopathy. TCR beta CDR3 sequences were amplified from RNA transcripts. RT-PCR in the first round (using the HTBI primer set) targeted the TCR CDR3. TCRdb reanalysed the multiplex PCR reads using MiXCR and keeps one entry per CDR3 protein. Seen here are 200,000 to 300,000 distinct CDR3 sequences, around 26% observed once, and the top ten hold approximately 32%. Material: blood. The receptor source for this set is a woman aged 40 to 50 with Graves' ophthalmopathy.

The chain recombines TRBV2 with TRBJ2-5; D uncertain. This CDR3 has 16 residues. Germline assignment: CDR1 SNHLY and CDR2 FYNNEI. V was shortened by 6 bases and J by 5 bases, with 22 bases between the two germline ends. The CDR3 protein is CASSPILGRPYETQYF. CDR3 coding DNA: TGTGCCAGCAGCCCTATTTTGGGAAGGCCCTACGAGACCCAGTACTTC. The whole variable domain, remainder taken from reference TRBV2 and TRBJ2-5, is EPEVTQTPSHQVTQMGQEVILRCVPISNHLYFYWYRQILGQKVEFLVSFYNNEISEKSEIFDDQFSVERPDGSNFTLKIRSTKLEDSAMYFCASSPILGRPYETQYFGPGTRLLVL.

Many counts were recorded for this clonotype. The chain carries TRBV20-1 and TRBJ2-2, with a possible D match to TRBD1 (5 bases). The CDR3 length is 14 residues. Trimming pared 1 base from V and 0 bases from J, leaving 6 bases between. From germline, CDR1 is DFQATT and CDR2 SNEGSKA (reference sequence). The CDR3 nucleotides read TGCAGTGCTAGAGGGACAACGAACACCGGGGAGCTGTTTTTT. Protein: CSARGTTNTGELFF.

The V gene is TRBV28, the J gene TRBJ2-7; the D gene could be TRBD1 or TRBD2 (6 bases each). Per the germline V gene, CDR1 is MDHEN and CDR2 is SYDVKM. The CDR3 spans 15 residues. The V end was cut by 7 bases, the J end by 0 bases, with 16 bases between. CDR3 amino acids: CASIKGGASSYEQYF. CDR3 sequence (DNA): TGTGCCAGCATAAAGGGGGGCGCGAGCTCCTACGAGCAGTACTTC.

There are many counts of this clonotype. This chain joins TRBV5-1 and TRBJ2-7; D gene unclear. The CDR3 sequence is 14 residues long. Germline CDR1 and CDR2: SGHRS and YFSETQ. Trimming pared 1 base from V and 0 bases from J, leaving 8 bases between. The CDR3 DNA reads as TGCGCCAGCAGCTTGCTCCCAGGCTCCTACGAGCAGTACTTC. It encodes CASSLLPGSYEQYF. Filled out from reference TRBV5-1 and TRBJ2-7, the complete variable domain reads KAGVTQTPRYLIKTRGQQVTLSCSPISGHRSVSWYQQTPGQGLQFLFEYFSETQRNKGNFPGRFSGRQFSNSRSEMNVSTLELGDSALYLCASSLLPGSYEQYFGPGTRLTVT.

The chain recombines TRBV6-5 with TRBJ1-1; D is uncertain. The CDR3 totals 13 residues. The V and J ends lost 2 bases and 6 bases respectively, with 10 bases between them. CDR1 and CDR2 (germline): MNHEY, SVGAGI. DNA of the CDR3: TGTGCCAGCAGTTACGGCGTCCCCCCTGAAGCTTTCTTT. Protein sequence: CASSYGVPPEAFF.

In its sample, this clonotype was seen a few times. The chain recombines TRBV20-1 with TRBJ1-2, with 7 bases that match TRBD1. The V gene end was trimmed by 5 bases and the J gene end by 8 bases; junction bases not matched to a gene: 17. The CDR3 is made up of 15 amino acids. The germline CDR1 and CDR2 sequences are DFQATT and SNEGSKA (reference sequence). The CDR3: CSAHKGSDRVRGYTF. The CDR3 DNA sequence: TGCAGTGCTCATAAGGGGTCCGACAGGGTCAGGGGCTACACCTTC.

This clonotype came up many times. The chain employs TRBV6-1 and TRBJ1-1; D gene ambiguous. The CDR3 loop spans 14 amino acids. Germline CDR1 and CDR2: MNHNS and SASEGT. Trimming removed 1 base at V and 1 base at J, with 7 bases between. Written as DNA, the CDR3 is TGTGCCAGCAGTGAAGATTTAGAGAACACTGAAGCTTTCTTT. This gives the protein CASSEDLENTEAFF.

This clonotype was detected many times. The chain joins TRBV28 to TRBJ2-7; 11 positions agree with TRBD2. With 4 bases clipped from V and 3 bases from J, the junction kept 8 bases outside the gene matches. The length of the CDR3 is 16 residues. Germline V gene lookup returns CDR1 MDHEN and CDR2 SYDVKM. CDR3 residues: CASSSPETSGNYEQYF. Written as DNA, the CDR3 is TGTGCCAGCAGTTCACCCGAGACTAGCGGGAACTACGAGCAGTACTTC.

As regards this clonotype: This may be a read error, as it is one base from a much larger clone. The chain recombines TRBV7-6 with TRBJ1-5; 9 bases are a match to TRBD1. Germline V gene data show CDR1 as SGHVS and CDR2 as FNYEAQ. V lost 2 bases and J lost 0; bases outside the gene matches: 11. CDR3 length equals 19 residues. The DNA of the CDR3 is TGTGCCAGCAGCTTAAAGGCGGTACAGGGGGCGTATAGCAATCAGCCCCAGCATTTT. It is translated as CASSLKAVQGAYSNQPQHF.

This clonotype was detected ten times or more. The chain uses TRBV6-6 and TRBJ2-7; weak D call: TRBD1 (5 bases). The CDR3 runs 16 residues. Trimming removed 5 bases at V and 2 bases at J, with 19 bases between. Germline V gives CDR1 MNHNY, CDR2 SVGAGI (reference sequence). The CDR3 here is CASSIDSLGGAYEQYF. Written as DNA, the CDR3 is TGTGCCAGCAGTATCGACAGCCTTGGCGGCGCCTACGAGCAGTACTTC.

This clonotype was seen repeatedly, ten times or more. The chain has TRBV28 and TRBJ1-1, with unresolved D. CDR1 is MDHEN, CDR2 SYDVKM, per germline. V gave up 3 bases and J gave up 1 base, with 6 bases separating them. The CDR3 totals 13 residues. CDR3 DNA sequence: TGTGCCAGCAGTTTCGGGCAGAACACTGAAGCTTTCTTT. Residues: CASSFGQNTEAFF.

The CDR3: CASSHGTENQPQHF. The CDR3 coding sequence is TGTGCCAGCAGCCACGGGACGGAGAATCAGCCCCAGCATTTT. The genes are TRBV12-3 or TRBV12-4 and TRBJ1-5; D might be TRBD1 (5 bases). Trimming took 6 bases from V and 4 from J, leaving 13 bases between them. This CDR3 has 14 residues.

This clonotype was detected many times. The chain has TRBV11-3 and TRBJ2-5, with TRBD2 matching over 13 bases. The junction had 7 bases not matched to a gene; V was cut back by 4 bases and J by 5 bases. Germline V gene data show CDR1 as SGHNT and CDR2 as YENEEA. The CDR3 is 16 amino acids. The CDR3 reads CASSSGLAGSGETQYF. The CDR3 DNA sequence: TGTGCCAGCAGCTCGGGACTAGCGGGGAGTGGGGAGACCCAGTACTTC. Together with reference TRBV11-3 and TRBJ2-5, the CDR3 gives the full variable domain: EAGVVQSPRYKIIEKKQPVAFWCNPISGHNTLYWYLQNLGQGPELLIRYENEEAVDDSQLPKDRFSAERLKGVDSTLKIQPAELGDSAVYLCASSSGLAGSGETQYFGPGTRLLVL.

This clonotype was observed at least ten times. The gene calls are TRBV19 and TRBJ2-7; D is undetermined. Deletions cut 3 bases from V and 3 bases from J, with 12 bases between. Germline V gene data show CDR1 as LNHDA and CDR2 as SQIVND (reference sequence). This CDR3 has 14 residues. The DNA of the CDR3 is TGTGCCAGTAGTATTGGGGTGGCCATCTACGAGCAGTACTTC. Its translation is CASSIGVAIYEQYF.

Ten or more counts support this clonotype. The rearrangement joins TRBV28 to TRBJ2-7, with 8 bases aligning to TRBD1. Germline values: CDR1 MDHEN, CDR2 SYDVKM. This CDR3 is built from 15 residues. Unmatched junction bases numbered 7, after V lost 2 bases and J lost 4 bases. This CDR3 is CASSLVQGAIYEQYF. The CDR3 nucleotides read TGTGCCAGCAGTTTAGTTCAGGGGGCAATATACGAGCAGTACTTC.

Ten or more counts support this clonotype. The chain uses TRBV6-5 and TRBJ1-3; a weak D match, TRBD1 (6 bases). The CDR3 totals 15 residues. Trimming left V 4 bases short and J 2 bases short, with 12 bases between. Germline CDR1 and CDR2: MNHEY and SVGAGI. The CDR3 DNA reads TGTGCCAGCAGTTCCGGGGGCCGAGCTGGAAACACCATATATTTT. As protein: CASSSGGRAGNTIYF.

Many counts were recorded for this clonotype. This chain connects TRBV12-3 or TRBV12-4 to TRBJ2-5; D remains ambiguous. Trimming shortened V by 2 bases and J by 5 bases, and 12 bases separated the two germline ends. The CDR3 totals 14 residues. CDR3 residues: CASSLRADLETQYF. The CDR3 DNA reads TGTGCCAGCAGTTTACGCGCAGATTTGGAGACCCAGTACTTC.

This clonotype was found a few times. The V gene is TRBV11-2, the J gene TRBJ2-7; D gene unclear. The CDR3 consists of 11 residues. V lost 6 bases and J lost 6, with 9 bases in between. Germline-derived CDR1 and CDR2 are SGHAT and FQNNGV. The CDR3 DNA reads TGTGCCAGCAGGGCTGGGGTCGAGCAGTACTTC. Protein: CASRAGVEQYF.

The table lists this clonotype with many counts. The chain combines TRBV15 with TRBJ2-7; the D is unclear. V was shortened by 0 bases and J by 2 bases, with 8 bases between the two germline ends. This CDR3 has 14 amino acids. Germline V CDR1 and CDR2: LNHNV, YYDKDF (reference sequence). The CDR3, as DNA: TGTGCCACCAGCAGAGATGGCAGGCCCTACGAGCAGTACTTC. This translates into CATSRDGRPYEQYF.

This clonotype was seen repeatedly, ten times or more. The CDR3 loop reads CASSQGENTIYF. The CDR3 bases are TGTGCCAGCAGCCAGGGCGAAAACACCATATATTTT. The chain carries TRBV6-5 and TRBJ1-3; possible D gene TRBD1, 5 bases. Germline lookup yields CDR1 MNHEY and CDR2 SVGAGI. V lost 6 bases, J lost 6 bases, and 9 bases lay in between. CDR3 size: 12 residues.

The rearrangement uses TRBV27 and TRBJ1-2; 9 positions match TRBD1. The germline V gene has CDR1 MNHEY and CDR2 SMNVEV (reference sequence). CDR3 size: 13 residues. J gave up 7 bases and V 5 bases, and 5 bases lay outside the gene matches. The CDR3 here is CASSRTGATGYTF. DNA of the CDR3: TGTGCCAGCAGTCGGACAGGGGCGACTGGCTACACCTTC.

The chain is built from TRBV27 and TRBJ2-4; TRBD2 agrees at 8 bases. V shed 0 bases and J 6 bases; nucleotides not matched to a gene: 4. This CDR3 comprises 15 residues. In germline, CDR1 is MNHEY, CDR2 SMNVEV (reference sequence). CDR3 sequence (DNA): TGTGCCAGCAGTTTATCCGGGACTAGGTCAAACATTCAGTACTTC. It is translated as CASSLSGTRSNIQYF.

The chain recombines TRBV6-5 with TRBJ1-1, with D perhaps matching TRBD1 (6 bases). CDR1 and CDR2 (germline): MNHEY, SVGAGI. CDR3 length equals 10 residues. Trimming took off 6 bases at V and 10 bases at J, with 9 bases between the two ends. Written as DNA, the CDR3 is TGTGCCAGCAGGCAGGGGCTAGCTTTCTTT. Its protein product is CASRQGLAFF.

Points on this clonotype: In this CDR3 the conserved last residue, phenylalanine or tryptophan, is missing, so a read error is likely. The rearrangement uses TRBV12-3 or TRBV12-4 and TRBJ2-7; D not certain. V lost 3 bases, J lost 7 bases, and 10 bases lay in between. This CDR3 comprises 12 residues. Here the CDR3 reads CASSFRHFEQYL. CDR3 DNA: TGTGCCAGCAGTTTCCGGCACTTTGAGCAGTACCTC.

This clonotype was observed many times. The chain has TRBV30 and TRBJ2-7; 11 positions match TRBD2. The CDR3 extends over 14 amino acids. With V trimmed by 2 bases and J by 3 bases, 3 bases remained unmatched. Germline values: CDR1 GTSNPN, CDR2 SVGIG (reference sequence). The CDR3 here is CAWSTSGRIYEQYF. In nucleotides, the CDR3 is TGTGCCTGGAGTACTAGCGGGAGAATCTACGAGCAGTACTTC.

The chain links TRBV7-8 to TRBJ2-7, with D possibly matching TRBD2 (5 bases). The CDR3 is 12 residues long. The germline CDR1 and CDR2 sequences are SGHVS and FQNEAQ. V was clipped by 5 bases and J by 12 bases, with 17 bases between them. CDR3: CASSPGLRYSYF. DNA for the CDR3: TGTGCCAGCAGCCCCGGACTGAGGTATTCGTACTTC.

This clonotype was observed many times. This chain links TRBV2 with TRBJ2-7; D not resolved. The length of the CDR3 is 12 residues. Trimming removed 10 bases at V and 5 bases at J, with 15 bases between. The germline gives CDR1 SNHLY, CDR2 FYNNEI. DNA for the CDR3: TGTGCCATCCTCACCAGTAAGGACGAGCAGTACTTC. Protein sequence: CAILTSKDEQYF. Complete variable domain (other parts from reference TRBV2 and TRBJ2-7): EPEVTQTPSHQVTQMGQEVILRCVPISNHLYFYWYRQILGQKVEFLVSFYNNEISEKSEIFDDQFSVERPDGSNFTLKIRSTKLEDSAMYFCAILTSKDEQYFGPGTRLTVT.

Many counts were recorded for this clonotype. This chain uses TRBV12-3 or TRBV12-4 with TRBJ2-7; D is ambiguous. The CDR3 consists of 12 residues. Trimming pared 1 base from V and 6 bases from J, leaving 7 bases between. CDR3 DNA: TGTGCCAGCAGTTTAGATCTCGGCGAGCAGTACTTC. It codes for CASSLDLGEQYF.

This clonotype was seen ten or more times. This sequence joins TRBV5-1 and TRBJ2-7, with a tentative D call TRBD2 (5 bases). V shed 0 bases and J shed 0 bases, with 13 bases lying between them. Germline V gene data show CDR1 as SGHRS and CDR2 as YFSETQ. The CDR3 is 16 amino acids. In nucleotides, the CDR3 is TGCGCCAGCAGCTTGGCCTTGCGGGTCTCCTCCTACGAGCAGTACTTC. It encodes CASSLALRVSSYEQYF.